These T cell receptor beta chains were read from a single sample in a study of blood T cells in healthy people across ages. TCRdb independently ran MiXCR on the 5' RACE reads; one entry per CDR3 protein. Of hundreds of thousands of distinct CDR3 sequences in the sample, 29% were seen once. The sequencing sample was made of blood. Every receptor here comes from an elderly woman in good health. The CDR3 runs from the conserved cysteine through the conserved F or W. A D gene is named only where the DNA matches it firmly. Clone size is stated in some rows and not others, as once, few, many or a class when expanded.

V: TRBV24-1; J: TRBJ2-1; length: 14; D: TRBD1; size: .; CDR3: CATSDAGQVNGQFF
V: TRBV2; J: TRBJ1-4; length: 14; D: .; size: few; CDR3: CATLEGGLNEKLFF
V: TRBV6-2/TRBV6-3; J: TRBJ2-1; length: 12; D: .; size: many; CDR3: CASSYMYNEQFF
V: TRBV6-2/TRBV6-3; J: TRBJ1-3; length: 15; D: .; size: few; CDR3: CASSYRRSSGNTIYF
V: TRBV30; J: TRBJ2-7; length: 14; D: .; size: few; CDR3: CAGKTRTGAYEQYF
V: TRBV7-9; J: TRBJ1-2; length: 15; D: .; size: .; CDR3: CASSRPGAEGYGYTF
V: TRBV6-1; J: TRBJ2-5; length: 16; D: TRBD1; size: many; CDR3: CASSDILRTGQETQYF
V: TRBV5-1; J: TRBJ2-1; length: 14; D: .; size: many; CDR3: CASSPRAGTDEQFF
V: TRBV15; J: TRBJ1-5; length: 16; D: TRBD1; size: .; CDR3: CAPSRATGLGNQPQHF
V: TRBV11-2; J: TRBJ2-5; length: 17; D: TRBD2; size: many; CDR3: CASSLDPGRGGTETQYF
V: TRBV15; J: TRBJ1-2; length: 16; D: .; size: many; CDR3: CATSRGGGSTNYGYTF
V: TRBV27; J: TRBJ2-5; length: 14; D: .; size: many; CDR3: CASSTGRDTKTQYF
V: TRBV7-3; J: TRBJ2-1; length: 15; D: TRBD2; size: .; CDR3: CASSSIGGGYNEQFF
V: TRBV7-2; J: TRBJ1-3; length: 15; D: TRBD1; size: few; CDR3: CASSLAQGQGNTIYF
V: TRBV10-3; J: TRBJ2-1; length: 15; D: .; size: .; CDR3: CAISDEGSSYNEQFF
V: TRBV7-9; J: .; length: 15; D: .; size: .; CDR3: CASSPPPRLGETQYF
V: TRBV30; J: TRBJ2-1; length: 14; D: TRBD1; size: .; CDR3: CACPQGAFDNEQFF
V: TRBV10-3; J: TRBJ2-7; length: 13; D: .; size: many; CDR3: CAIREGGGYEQYF
V: TRBV7-2; J: TRBJ2-7; length: 14; D: .; size: many; CDR3: CASSYDQARYEQYF
V: TRBV28; J: TRBJ2-5; length: 13; D: .; size: many; CDR3: CASSLVGSETQYF